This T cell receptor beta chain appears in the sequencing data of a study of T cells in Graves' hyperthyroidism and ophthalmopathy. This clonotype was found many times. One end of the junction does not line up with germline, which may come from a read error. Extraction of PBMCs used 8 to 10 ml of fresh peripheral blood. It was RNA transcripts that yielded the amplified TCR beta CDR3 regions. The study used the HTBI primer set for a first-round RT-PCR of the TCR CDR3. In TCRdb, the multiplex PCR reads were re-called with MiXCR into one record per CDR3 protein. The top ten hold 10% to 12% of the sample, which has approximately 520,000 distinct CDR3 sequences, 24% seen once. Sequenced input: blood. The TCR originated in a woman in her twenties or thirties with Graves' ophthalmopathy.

CDR3 in amino acids: CVSSTRTGSIDGELFF. CDR3 bases: TGCGTCAGCAGCACCAGGACAGGGTCAATTGACGGGGAGCTGTTTTTT. The chain joins TRBV5-1 to TRBJ2-2; TRBD1 agrees at 8 bases. Germline values: CDR1 SGHRS, CDR2 YFSETQ. This CDR3 has 16 residues.